Below are 3 T cell receptor beta chains sequenced from a single sample in a study of pediatric ulcerative colitis. Produced via immunoSEQ multiplex PCR; TCRdb's table is partial and in-frame only. This sample has 37,000 or so clones, with approximately 82% found just once. Source material: blood. The receptors shown here come from a girl under 18 with moderate ulcerative colitis.

The rearrangement links TRBV6-5 to TRBJ1-2, with D perhaps matching TRBD1 (5 bases). Germline CDR1 and CDR2: MNHEY and SVGAGI. The CDR3 contains 15 residues. V dropped 6 bases and J dropped 4 bases, with 18 bases sitting between them. CDR3: CASSRVPGRLYGYTF. The CDR3 nucleotides are TGTGCCAGCAGCCGAGTTCCGGGACGGCTCTATGGCTACACCTTC.

The chain recombines TRBV12-1 with TRBJ2-1; the table calls TRBD2, which could not be checked here. TRBV12-1 corresponds to a pseudogene. CDR3 length: 13 residues. CDR3 protein: CASSSRVAGKEFF. The CDR3 DNA reads as TGTGCCAGCAGCTCGAGGGTCGCGGGCAAGGAGTTCTTC.

The chain has TRBV7-3 and TRBJ2-1, with TRBD2 identical over 8 bases. Trimming cost V 4 bases and J 9 bases; bases outside gene matches: 8. The CDR3 is 14 amino acids. Germline V gene lookup returns CDR1 SGHTA and CDR2 FQGTGA. This chain's CDR3 is CASSSSPGLGEQFF. CDR3 nucleotides: TGTGCCAGCAGCTCCTCCCCGGGACTAGGTGAGCAGTTCTTC.